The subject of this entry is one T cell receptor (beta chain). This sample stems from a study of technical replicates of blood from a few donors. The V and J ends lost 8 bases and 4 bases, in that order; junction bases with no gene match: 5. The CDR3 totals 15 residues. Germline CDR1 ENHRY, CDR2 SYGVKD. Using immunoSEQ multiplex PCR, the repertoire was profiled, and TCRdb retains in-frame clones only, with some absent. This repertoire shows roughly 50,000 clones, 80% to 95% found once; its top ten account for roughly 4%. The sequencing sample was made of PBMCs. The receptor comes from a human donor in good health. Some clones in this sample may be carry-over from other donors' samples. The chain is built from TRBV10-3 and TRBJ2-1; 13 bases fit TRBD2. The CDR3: CAIASGLAGYNEQFF. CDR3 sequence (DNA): TGTGCCATCGCCTCGGGACTAGCGGGGTACAATGAGCAGTTCTTC.